What follows are 19 T cell receptor beta chains derived from one specimen sequenced in a study of PD-1 blockade in classical Hodgkin lymphoma. The time point was: cycle 4 day 1 (C4D1), after less than seven weeks of nivolumab. Every patient had relapsed following autologous stem cell transplantation, and cohorts differed in brentuximab vedotin exposure. Profiling relied on immunoSEQ multiplex PCR, and the TCRdb table lists in-frame clones only, not all of them. The repertoire holds 35,000 to 50,000 clones, with 60% to 70% as singletons. This specimen was peripheral blood mononuclear cells (PBMCs), taken before the fourth cycle of nivolumab. The receptors here all came from a human donor with classical Hodgkin lymphoma.

This chain connects TRBV7-9 to TRBJ2-1; D not certain. CDR3 length equals 13 residues. The V gene lost 1 base and the J gene lost 4 bases, with 5 bases spanning the gap. Germline V gene data show CDR1 as SEHNR and CDR2 as FQNEAQ (reference sequence). CDR3 nucleotides: TGTGCCAGCAGCTTAGGACTTTACAATGAGCAGTTCTTC. This codes for CASSLGLYNEQFF.

The chain employs TRBV7-2 and TRBJ2-7; D is ambiguous. The germline V and J ends were trimmed by 0 bases and 3 bases, with 9 bases remaining between them. The CDR3 spans 14 residues. CDR1 and CDR2 from the germline V gene are SGHTA and FQGNSA. CDR3 residues: CASSLAWPIYEQYF. Here the CDR3 DNA reads TGTGCCAGCAGCTTAGCGTGGCCAATCTACGAGCAGTACTTC.

The rearrangement uses TRBV19 and TRBJ2-2; maybe TRBD1 (6 bases). CDR1 and CDR2 (germline): LNHDA, SQIVND (reference sequence). V was shortened by 10 bases and J by 0 bases, with 12 bases between the two germline ends. This CDR3 spans 14 amino acids. The CDR3 spells CATAGTTNTGELFF. CDR3 bases: TGTGCCACCGCCGGGACAACGAACACCGGGGAGCTGTTTTTT.

The chain links TRBV9 to TRBJ1-1; TRBD1 is a possible D gene (5 bases). Trimming removed 4 bases at V and 2 bases at J, with 15 bases between. This CDR3 has 15 residues. Germline V gives CDR1 SGDLS, CDR2 YYNGEE. For the CDR3, the DNA is TGTGCCAGCAGCCCCCCAGGACGGACAAACACTGAAGCTTTCTTT. Encoded protein: CASSPPGRTNTEAFF.

This clone showed up many times. The J gene is TRBJ2-4, the V gene TRBV29-1; 9 bases are shared with TRBD2. V dropped 7 bases and J dropped 11; count of bases not matched to a gene: 15. CDR3 length: 14 amino acids. CDR1 is SQVTM, CDR2 ANQGSEA, per germline. The CDR3: CSAALAGFSTVQYF. DNA of the CDR3: TGCAGCGCGGCCCTAGCGGGATTTTCCACGGTTCAGTACTTC.

This clone was picked up a small number of times. The J gene is TRBJ1-1, the V gene TRBV19, with 8 bases fitting TRBD1. The V gene end was trimmed by 0 bases and the J gene end by 5 bases; junction bases not matched to a gene: 5. Germline V CDR1 and CDR2: LNHDA, SQIVND (reference sequence). The CDR3 extends over 15 amino acids. The CDR3 nucleotides are TGTGCCAGTAGTATAGATCGGACAGGGAATACTGAAGCTTTCTTT. Translating it yields CASSIDRTGNTEAFF.

The gene calls are TRBV28 and TRBJ1-2, with D perhaps matching TRBD1 (5 bases). Germline lookup yields CDR1 MDHEN and CDR2 SYDVKM. Trimming took off 2 bases at V and 6 bases at J, with 13 bases between the two ends. This CDR3 has 14 amino acids. The CDR3 DNA sequence: TGTGCCAGCAGTTTAGTCGGGGCGCGGAATGGCTACACCTTC. Amino acid sequence: CASSLVGARNGYTF.

The count of this clone is one. V is TRBV4-3 and J is TRBJ1-2; maybe TRBD1 (6 bases). V gave up 0 bases and J gave up 1 base, with 9 bases separating them. Germline V lookup: CDR1 LGHNA, CDR2 YSLEER. The CDR3 is 15 residues long. The CDR3 coding sequence is TGCGCCAGCAGCCAAGAGTCGGGACATAACTATGGCTACACCTTC. This gives the protein CASSQESGHNYGYTF.

Within the sample, this clone is medium-sized. The chain links TRBV5-1 to TRBJ2-2, with a weak D call TRBD1 (5 bases). CDR1 is SGHRS and CDR2 is YFSETQ in the germline V gene. Trimming left V 0 bases short and J 6 bases short, with 12 bases between. The CDR3 covers 15 residues. CDR3 sequence reads: CASSLERGVAGELFF. DNA of the CDR3: TGCGCCAGCAGCTTGGAAAGGGGTGTTGCCGGGGAGCTGTTTTTT.

This clone was recorded a few times. The chain recombines TRBV7-9 with TRBJ2-1; no clear D gene. This CDR3 is 12 amino acids long. CDR1 SEHNR and CDR2 FQNEAQ come from the germline V gene (reference sequence). Trimming stripped 6 bases from V and 3 bases from J, with 6 bases between. CDR3 amino acids: CASSLGYNEQFF. DNA for the CDR3: TGTGCCAGCAGTCTGGGCTACAATGAGCAGTTCTTC.

V and J are TRBV7-2 and TRBJ2-7; 7 bases map to TRBD2. This CDR3 has 16 amino acids. V lost 5 bases to trimming and J lost 5 bases; unmatched junction nucleotides: 15. CDR1 SGHTA and CDR2 FQGNSA come from the germline V gene. The CDR3 coding sequence is TGTGCCAGCAGCCCAGTTATCGGGGGAGGGCCCCACGAGCAGTACTTC. Translation gives CASSPVIGGGPHEQYF.

The chain couples TRBV10-1 to TRBJ2-5; D remains unclear. The end of the DNA fits TRBJ2-7 better, so the J call may be wrong. Germline CDR1 WNHNN, CDR2 SYGVQD (reference sequence). This CDR3 has 10 residues. Here the CDR3 reads CASPSYEQYF. The DNA for the CDR3 is TGCGCCAGCCCTTCCTACGAGCAGTACTTC.

The V gene is TRBV5-4, the J gene TRBJ2-7; D is undetermined. Germline values: CDR1 SGHNT, CDR2 YYREEE (reference sequence). The ends were cut back, 3 bases at V and 2 bases at J, with 9 bases in the middle. This CDR3 spans 13 amino acids. CDR3 in amino acids: CASSSFMAYEQYF. Here the CDR3 DNA reads TGTGCCAGCAGCTCCTTTATGGCCTACGAGCAGTACTTC.

CDR3 sequence (DNA): TGCAGCGGACTTGGGACTAGCGACGCAGATACGCAGTATTTT. Encoded protein: CSGLGTSDADTQYF. The chain recombines TRBV29-1 with TRBJ2-3, with 10 bases that match TRBD2. V shed 7 bases and J 4 bases; nucleotides not matched to a gene: 8. CDR3 size: 14 residues. Germline V CDR1 and CDR2: SQVTM, ANQGSEA.

This clone was counted ten times or more. DNA for the CDR3: TGCGCCAGCAGCCGTGAAAGGACTAGTGGTGAGCAGTTCTTC. Translating it yields CASSRERTSGEQFF. This chain links TRBV4-1 with TRBJ2-1, with 7 bases aligning to TRBD2. The V and J ends lost 4 bases and 9 bases, in that order; junction bases with no gene match: 9. CDR1 is MGHRA and CDR2 is YSYEKL in the germline V gene. The CDR3 consists of 14 residues.

The chain uses TRBV6-1 and TRBJ1-1; 9 bases line up with TRBD1. Germline V CDR1 and CDR2: MNHNS, SASEGT. CDR3 length: 16 residues. V lost 4 bases, J lost 1 base, and 7 bases stayed unmatched. DNA of the CDR3: TGTGCCAGCAGTGTGGGACAGGGTAAGAAGAACACTGAAGCTTTCTTT. As protein: CASSVGQGKKNTEAFF.

J is TRBJ2-7 and V is TRBV18; 11 positions agree with TRBD2. Germline V gives CDR1 KGHSH, CDR2 LQKENI. V shed 3 bases and J 2 bases; nucleotides not matched to a gene: 6. The CDR3 covers 16 residues. CDR3 in DNA: TGTGCCAGCTCACCGCCCGGGACTAGCGGAACCTACGAGCAGTACTTC. It codes for CASSPPGTSGTYEQYF.

A single count supports this clone. The chain is built from TRBV6-1 and TRBJ1-5; D not resolved. This CDR3 comprises 14 residues. CDR1 is MNHNS, CDR2 SASEGT, per germline. V was clipped by 2 bases and J by 2 bases, with 7 bases between them. The CDR3 reads CASSERRGNQPQHF. CDR3 DNA sequence: TGTGCCAGCAGTGAAAGGAGGGGCAATCAGCCCCAGCATTTT.

The V and J genes are TRBV11-3 and TRBJ2-2; D unresolved. CDR1 is SGHNT, CDR2 YENEEA, per germline. V lost 0 bases to trimming and J lost 6 bases, with 5 bases between them. The CDR3 runs 13 residues. CDR3 in amino acids: CASSLEAAGELFF. CDR3 nucleotides: TGTGCCAGCAGCTTAGAAGCAGCCGGGGAGCTGTTTTTT.